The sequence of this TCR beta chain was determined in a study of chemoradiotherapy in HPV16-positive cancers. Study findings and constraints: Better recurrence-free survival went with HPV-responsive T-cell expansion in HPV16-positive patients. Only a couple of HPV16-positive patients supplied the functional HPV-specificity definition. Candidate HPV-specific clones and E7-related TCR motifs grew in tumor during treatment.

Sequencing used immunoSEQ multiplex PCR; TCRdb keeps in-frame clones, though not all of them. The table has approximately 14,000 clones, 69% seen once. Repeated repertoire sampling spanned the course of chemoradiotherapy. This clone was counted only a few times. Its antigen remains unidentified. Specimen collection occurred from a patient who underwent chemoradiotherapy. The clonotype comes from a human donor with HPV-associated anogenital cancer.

CDR3 DNA: TGTGCCAGCAGCTTAGCGGTCCAGGGCACAGATACGCAGTATTTT. Translating gives CASSLAVQGTDTQYF. The rearrangement joins TRBV7-8 to TRBJ2-3, with no clear D. The CDR3 sequence is 15 residues long. Trimming took off 0 bases at V and 1 base at J, with 8 bases between the two ends. The germline V gene has CDR1 SGHVS and CDR2 FQNEAQ.